The rows below give T cell receptor beta chains drawn from one sample of a study of T cell responses to AZD1222 COVID-19 vaccine. TCRdb keeps only in-frame clones here, not all; method: immunoSEQ multiplex PCR. The data hold 100,000 to 130,000 clones, with about 89% observed a single time. This sample comprised peripheral blood, obtained on day 0 of AZD1222 vaccination. The receptors shown here come from an adult in good health. CDR3s include the opening cysteine and the closing phenylalanine or tryptophan. The D gene is left open where the match is weak. Clone size, where shown, is once, few, many, or a class for clones that have expanded.

d_call: .
cdr3_length: 15
j_call: TRBJ1-1
clone_size: .
v_call: TRBV18
cdr3_nt: TGTGCCAGCTCACCACGCTGGGGGGATCGGACTGAAGCTTTCTTT
cdr3_aa: CASSPRWGDRTEAFF

d_call: .
cdr3_length: 13
j_call: TRBJ1-1
clone_size: once
v_call: TRBV25-1
cdr3_nt: TGTGCCAGCTGTCCTGAGCGGAACACTGAAGCTTTCTTT
cdr3_aa: CASCPERNTEAFF

d_call: .
cdr3_length: 15
j_call: TRBJ1-1
clone_size: .
v_call: TRBV18
cdr3_nt: TGTGCCAGCTCACCACCGGAGGGGCTTGGGACTGAAGCTTTCTTT
cdr3_aa: CASSPPEGLGTEAFF

d_call: TRBD2
cdr3_length: 16
j_call: TRBJ2-3
clone_size: .
v_call: TRBV18
cdr3_nt: TGTGCCAGCTCACCACAGCTAGCGGGAGCGTCGGATACGCAGTATTTT
cdr3_aa: CASSPQLAGASDTQYF

d_call: .
cdr3_length: 14
j_call: TRBJ1-1
clone_size: once
v_call: TRBV7-2
cdr3_nt: TGTGCCAGCAGCTTAACGAGGATGAACACTGAAGCTTTCTTT
cdr3_aa: CASSLTRMNTEAFF

d_call: TRBD1
cdr3_length: 14
j_call: TRBJ1-5
clone_size: .
v_call: TRBV24-1
cdr3_nt: TGTGCCACCAGTGGGACAGGGGGCTCTCAGCCCCAGCATTTT
cdr3_aa: CATSGTGGSQPQHF

d_call: .
cdr3_length: 15
j_call: TRBJ2-1
clone_size: .
v_call: TRBV24-1
cdr3_nt: TGTGCCACCAGTGTTCAACCGGGACCCAACAATGAGCAGTTCTTC
cdr3_aa: CATSVQPGPNNEQFF

d_call: TRBD1
cdr3_length: 13
j_call: TRBJ1-5
clone_size: .
v_call: TRBV7-9
cdr3_nt: TGTGCCAGCACTCCTCAGGGGGTTCAGCCCCAGCATTTT
cdr3_aa: CASTPQGVQPQHF

d_call: .
cdr3_length: 14
j_call: TRBJ1-2
clone_size: .
v_call: TRBV27
cdr3_nt: TGTGCCAGCAGTTTAAGCTGGCAGGCCGGGGGCTACACCTTC
cdr3_aa: CASSLSWQAGGYTF

d_call: TRBD1
cdr3_length: 15
j_call: TRBJ2-7
clone_size: .
v_call: TRBV18
cdr3_nt: TGTGCCAGCTCACCGACCCTAACAGGGGGCAAAGAGCAGTACTTC
cdr3_aa: CASSPTLTGGKEQYF

d_call: TRBD2
cdr3_length: 14
j_call: TRBJ2-7
clone_size: .
v_call: TRBV6-1
cdr3_nt: TGTGCCAGCAGCCTTACTAGCGGGAGTCACGAGCAGTACTTC
cdr3_aa: CASSLTSGSHEQYF

d_call: .
cdr3_length: 14
j_call: TRBJ2-3
clone_size: .
v_call: TRBV5-1
cdr3_nt: TGCGCCAGCAGCTTGGGGCGGGTTGAAGATACGCAGTATTTT
cdr3_aa: CASSLGRVEDTQYF

d_call: .
cdr3_length: 14
j_call: TRBJ1-4
clone_size: .
v_call: TRBV5-1
cdr3_nt: TGCGCCAGCAGCTCGACGGGTTGGTGGGAAAAACTGTTTTTT
cdr3_aa: CASSSTGWWEKLFF

d_call: .
cdr3_length: 14
j_call: TRBJ2-3
clone_size: .
v_call: TRBV10-2
cdr3_nt: TGCGCCAGCAAGAGACAAGCGAGCACAGATACGCAGTATTTT
cdr3_aa: CASKRQASTDTQYF

d_call: .
cdr3_length: 15
j_call: TRBJ2-5
clone_size: .
v_call: TRBV11-3
cdr3_nt: TGTGCCAGCGCCGATACAGGGACGAGTAGAGAGACCCAGTACTTC
cdr3_aa: CASADTGTSRETQYF

d_call: .
cdr3_length: 12
j_call: TRBJ1-2
clone_size: .
v_call: TRBV7-3
cdr3_nt: TGTGCCAGCAGCCATCCAGGGTATGGCTACACCTTC
cdr3_aa: CASSHPGYGYTF

d_call: TRBD1
cdr3_length: 15
j_call: TRBJ2-5
clone_size: .
v_call: TRBV27
cdr3_nt: TGTGCCAGCAGTCCCGGACAGGGGGGCCATCGGACCCAGTACTTC
cdr3_aa: CASSPGQGGHRTQYF

d_call: .
cdr3_length: 13
j_call: TRBJ1-2
clone_size: .
v_call: TRBV4-2
cdr3_nt: TGTGCCAGCAGCCCTCTCGGGACTCCCCGATGGACCTTC
cdr3_aa: CASSPLGTPRWTF

d_call: TRBD1
cdr3_length: 15
j_call: TRBJ1-6
clone_size: .
v_call: TRBV7-2
cdr3_nt: TGTGCCAGCAGCTTAGCAGGGGGCAGGAATTCACCCCTCCACTTT
cdr3_aa: CASSLAGGRNSPLHF

d_call: .
cdr3_length: 13
j_call: TRBJ1-3
clone_size: .
v_call: TRBV19
cdr3_nt: TGTGCCAGTAGTATCAGTAGCGGAAACACCATATATTTT
cdr3_aa: CASSISSGNTIYF

d_call: TRBD1
cdr3_length: 14
j_call: TRBJ1-5
clone_size: .
v_call: TRBV6-1
cdr3_nt: TGTGCCAGCAGTGAAGCTACAGGGGATCAGCCCCAGCATTTT
cdr3_aa: CASSEATGDQPQHF

d_call: TRBD1
cdr3_length: 15
j_call: TRBJ2-7
clone_size: .
v_call: TRBV28
cdr3_nt: TGTGCCAGCAGTACACCGGGACAGGGGACCTACGAGCAGTACTTC
cdr3_aa: CASSTPGQGTYEQYF

d_call: .
cdr3_length: 14
j_call: TRBJ2-2
clone_size: .
v_call: TRBV6-2/TRBV6-3
cdr3_nt: TGTGCCAGCAGTTACGGAAACAGGGCCGGGGAGCTGTTTTTT
cdr3_aa: CASSYGNRAGELFF

d_call: .
cdr3_length: 16
j_call: TRBJ2-7
clone_size: .
v_call: TRBV7-9
cdr3_nt: TGTGCCAGCAGCTTAGGAGGGACGGCCCTATCCTACGAGCAGTACTTC
cdr3_aa: CASSLGGTALSYEQYF

d_call: TRBD2
cdr3_length: 16
j_call: TRBJ2-5
clone_size: .
v_call: TRBV3-1/TRBV3-2
cdr3_nt: TGTGCCAGCAGCCCTTTTGAAGCGGGAGGGTCGCAGACCCAGTACTTC
cdr3_aa: CASSPFEAGGSQTQYF

d_call: TRBD1
cdr3_length: 17
j_call: TRBJ2-2
clone_size: .
v_call: TRBV7-9
cdr3_nt: TGTGCCAGCAGTCGAATGGGACAGGCGACTAACACCGGGGAGCTGTTTTTT
cdr3_aa: CASSRMGQATNTGELFF

d_call: TRBD2
cdr3_length: 18
j_call: TRBJ2-1
clone_size: few
v_call: TRBV7-3
cdr3_nt: TGTGCCAGCAGCTCGGGACTAGCGGGCCCCCTTTCGAGGAATGAGCAGTTCTTC
cdr3_aa: CASSSGLAGPLSRNEQFF

d_call: TRBD1
cdr3_length: 15
j_call: TRBJ1-5
clone_size: .
v_call: TRBV6-5
cdr3_nt: TGTGCCAGCAGTTGGGACAGGGAAGGAGGTCAGCCCCAGCATTTT
cdr3_aa: CASSWDREGGQPQHF

d_call: .
cdr3_length: 13
j_call: TRBJ1-1
clone_size: .
v_call: TRBV19
cdr3_nt: TGTGCCAGTAAGAGTGACGGGGTCGCTGAAGCTTTCTTT
cdr3_aa: CASKSDGVAEAFF

d_call: TRBD1
cdr3_length: 15
j_call: TRBJ1-1
clone_size: .
v_call: TRBV19
cdr3_nt: TGTGCCAGTAGCCCGACGGACAGGGGGAACACTGAAGCTTTCTTT
cdr3_aa: CASSPTDRGNTEAFF

d_call: .
cdr3_length: 16
j_call: TRBJ1-6
clone_size: .
v_call: TRBV6-1
cdr3_nt: TGTGCCAGCAGTGAAGTGGGGGGGGCCTATAATTCACCCCTCCACTTT
cdr3_aa: CASSEVGGAYNSPLHF

d_call: .
cdr3_length: 16
j_call: TRBJ1-5
clone_size: .
v_call: TRBV30
cdr3_nt: TGTGCCTGGAGTCTCCCCAATCTTAGCGGCAATCAGCCCCAGCATTTT
cdr3_aa: CAWSLPNLSGNQPQHF

d_call: TRBD2
cdr3_length: 17
j_call: TRBJ2-3
clone_size: .
v_call: TRBV18
cdr3_nt: TGTGCCAGCTCTACCGGCTCGGGTCGGGAGGGCCTAGATACGCAGTATTTT
cdr3_aa: CASSTGSGREGLDTQYF

d_call: TRBD2
cdr3_length: 17
j_call: TRBJ2-1
clone_size: once
v_call: TRBV4-2
cdr3_nt: TGTGCCAGCAGCCAACCCACCGGGACTAGCGGCCTCAATGAGCAGTTCTTC
cdr3_aa: CASSQPTGTSGLNEQFF

d_call: TRBD2
cdr3_length: 16
j_call: TRBJ2-3
clone_size: .
v_call: TRBV19
cdr3_nt: TGTGCCAGTAGTATACCGAGCGGGAGACCGGGCGATACGCAGTATTTT
cdr3_aa: CASSIPSGRPGDTQYF

d_call: TRBD2
cdr3_length: 14
j_call: TRBJ2-1
clone_size: .
v_call: TRBV3-1/TRBV3-2
cdr3_nt: TGTGCCAGCAAGAGGGGCGGGAGTGGGAATGAGCAGTTCTTC
cdr3_aa: CASKRGGSGNEQFF

d_call: .
cdr3_length: 13
j_call: TRBJ2-1
clone_size: .
v_call: TRBV13
cdr3_nt: TGTGCCAGCAGCTGGGGGCCCGCTACTACTGAGTTCTTC
cdr3_aa: CASSWGPATTEFF

d_call: TRBD2
cdr3_length: 17
j_call: TRBJ2-3
clone_size: .
v_call: TRBV11-2
cdr3_nt: TGTGCCAGCAGCTGGGGGGGGACTAGCGGACGCACAGATACGCAGTATTTT
cdr3_aa: CASSWGGTSGRTDTQYF

d_call: .
cdr3_length: 14
j_call: TRBJ2-3
clone_size: .
v_call: TRBV27
cdr3_nt: TGTGCCAGCAGTGGGTTCATTTACACAGATACGCAGTATTTT
cdr3_aa: CASSGFIYTDTQYF

d_call: .
cdr3_length: 14
j_call: TRBJ1-5
clone_size: .
v_call: TRBV9
cdr3_nt: TGTGCCAGCAGCGTAGGGCTCAACAATCAGCCCCAGCATTTT
cdr3_aa: CASSVGLNNQPQHF

d_call: .
cdr3_length: 13
j_call: TRBJ2-2
clone_size: once
v_call: TRBV25-1
cdr3_nt: TGTGCCAGCAGGGGGGAAAACACCGGGGAGCTGTTTTTT
cdr3_aa: CASRGENTGELFF

d_call: .
cdr3_length: 14
j_call: TRBJ2-3
clone_size: .
v_call: TRBV7-3
cdr3_nt: TGTGCCAGCTCCTCAGCGGCCAACACAGATACGCAGTATTTT
cdr3_aa: CASSSAANTDTQYF

d_call: .
cdr3_length: 14
j_call: TRBJ1-5
clone_size: .
v_call: TRBV9
cdr3_nt: TGTGCCAGCAGCGTAGAGGGGAGCAATCAGCCCCAGCATTTT
cdr3_aa: CASSVEGSNQPQHF

d_call: .
cdr3_length: 18
j_call: TRBJ2-3
clone_size: .
v_call: TRBV5-4
cdr3_nt: TGTGCCAGCAGCCGCCCCAACTCCGGGAGCCAACCTCCAGATACGCAGTATTTT
cdr3_aa: CASSRPNSGSQPPDTQYF

d_call: .
cdr3_length: 14
j_call: TRBJ1-1
clone_size: .
v_call: TRBV7-3
cdr3_nt: TGTGCCAGCAGCCCAGGGACGGTCAAGGCTGAAGCTTTCTTT
cdr3_aa: CASSPGTVKAEAFF

d_call: TRBD1
cdr3_length: 14
j_call: TRBJ1-1
clone_size: .
v_call: TRBV28
cdr3_nt: TGTGCCAGCAGTTTACGGACAGGGCCCACTGAAGCTTTCTTT
cdr3_aa: CASSLRTGPTEAFF

d_call: .
cdr3_length: 15
j_call: TRBJ1-3
clone_size: .
v_call: TRBV7-3
cdr3_nt: TGTGCCAGCAGCCCTTCAGGAGGCTCTGGAAACACCATATATTTT
cdr3_aa: CASSPSGGSGNTIYF

d_call: TRBD1
cdr3_length: 13
j_call: TRBJ1-5
clone_size: .
v_call: TRBV7-9
cdr3_nt: TGTGCCAGCAGCTGGGGACAGGGCCAGCCCCAGCATTTT
cdr3_aa: CASSWGQGQPQHF

d_call: .
cdr3_length: 13
j_call: TRBJ2-3
clone_size: .
v_call: TRBV19
cdr3_nt: TGTGCCAGTAGTCCAGAACCCACAGATACGCAGTATTTT
cdr3_aa: CASSPEPTDTQYF

d_call: .
cdr3_length: 14
j_call: TRBJ2-7
clone_size: .
v_call: TRBV3-1/TRBV3-2
cdr3_nt: TGTGCCAGCAGCCAAGTCGGTACTACCAACGAGCAGTACTTC
cdr3_aa: CASSQVGTTNEQYF

d_call: .
cdr3_length: 16
j_call: TRBJ2-6
clone_size: .
v_call: TRBV6-2/TRBV6-3
cdr3_nt: TGTGCCAGCAGTTACAGGGTCCCCTCTGGGGCCAACGTCCTGACTTTC
cdr3_aa: CASSYRVPSGANVLTF

d_call: TRBD1
cdr3_length: 12
j_call: TRBJ1-4
clone_size: .
v_call: TRBV29-1
cdr3_nt: TGCAGCGTTGGCCGACAGGGTGAAAAACTGTTTTTT
cdr3_aa: CSVGRQGEKLFF

d_call: .
cdr3_length: 13
j_call: TRBJ2-3
clone_size: .
v_call: TRBV7-3
cdr3_nt: TGTGCCAGCAGCTCCCAGGGGTCAGATACGCAGTATTTT
cdr3_aa: CASSSQGSDTQYF

d_call: .
cdr3_length: 15
j_call: TRBJ2-2
clone_size: .
v_call: TRBV28
cdr3_nt: TGTGCCAGCAGGGGGCGGCAGGCGAACACCGGGGAGCTGTTTTTT
cdr3_aa: CASRGRQANTGELFF

d_call: .
cdr3_length: 14
j_call: TRBJ1-6
clone_size: .
v_call: TRBV7-2
cdr3_nt: TGTGCCAGCAGCTTAGGTCCGACTAATTCACCCCTCCACTTT
cdr3_aa: CASSLGPTNSPLHF

d_call: .
cdr3_length: 13
j_call: TRBJ1-1
clone_size: .
v_call: TRBV18
cdr3_nt: TGTGCCAGCACTACGAGTTTGAACACTGAAGCTTTCTTT
cdr3_aa: CASTTSLNTEAFF

d_call: .
cdr3_length: 14
j_call: TRBJ1-4
clone_size: few
v_call: TRBV19
cdr3_nt: TGTGCCAGTAGTAACCCTAACAAGGATGAAAAACTGTTTTTT
cdr3_aa: CASSNPNKDEKLFF